This record looks at one T cell receptor beta chain sequence and its context. In germline, CDR1 is SNHLY, CDR2 FYNNEI. V gave up 8 bases and J gave up 0 bases, with 16 bases separating them. This CDR3 has 15 residues. This sample is part of a study of blood T cells in healthy people across ages. Using a J-beta primer mix together with a sample-barcoded 5' primer, a second PCR was run for roughly 7 to 12 cycles. TCRdb re-called the 5' RACE reads through MiXCR, storing one row per CDR3 protein. The data show 850,000 to 1,000,000 distinct CDR3 sequences, 51% seen once. The sample taken for sequencing was blood. The rearrangement uses TRBV2 and TRBJ1-1; maybe TRBD1 (6 bases). This clonotype originated in a woman aged 55-69 years in good health. This chain's CDR3 is CASGRGGGMNTEAFF. In DNA, the CDR3 is TGTGCCAGCGGGAGGGGGGGCGGAATGAACACTGAAGCTTTCTTT.